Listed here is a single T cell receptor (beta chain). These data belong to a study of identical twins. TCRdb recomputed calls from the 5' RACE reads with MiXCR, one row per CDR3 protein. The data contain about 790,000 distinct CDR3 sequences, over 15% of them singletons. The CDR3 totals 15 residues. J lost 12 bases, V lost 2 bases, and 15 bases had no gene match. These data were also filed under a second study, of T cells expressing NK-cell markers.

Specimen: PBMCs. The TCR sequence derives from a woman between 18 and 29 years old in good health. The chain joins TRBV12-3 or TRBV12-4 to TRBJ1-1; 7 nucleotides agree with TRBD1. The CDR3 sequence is CASSLNSGFGTATFF. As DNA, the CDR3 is TGTGCCAGCAGTTTAAACTCGGGGTTCGGGACAGCAACTTTCTTT.